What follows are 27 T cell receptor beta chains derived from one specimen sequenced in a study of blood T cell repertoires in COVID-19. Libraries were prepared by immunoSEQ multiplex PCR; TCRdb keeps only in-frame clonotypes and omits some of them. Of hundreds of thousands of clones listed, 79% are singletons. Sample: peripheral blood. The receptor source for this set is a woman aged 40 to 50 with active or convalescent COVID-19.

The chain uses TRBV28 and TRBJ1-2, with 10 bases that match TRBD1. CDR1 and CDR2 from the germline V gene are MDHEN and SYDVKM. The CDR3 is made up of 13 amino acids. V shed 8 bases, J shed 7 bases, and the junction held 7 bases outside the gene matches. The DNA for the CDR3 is TGTGCCAGCCGGGGACAGGGGAGGAGTGGCTACACCTTC. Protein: CASRGQGRSGYTF.

CDR3 protein: CASSLDPLAGGYNEQFF. As DNA, the CDR3 is TGTGCCAGCAGCTTGGATCCGCTAGCGGGGGGCTACAATGAGCAGTTCTTC. The chain recombines TRBV5-4 with TRBJ2-1; TRBD2 matches 11 bases. The CDR3 is made up of 17 amino acids. Germline V gives CDR1 SGHNT, CDR2 YYREEE (reference sequence). V was pared by 0 bases and J by 3 bases, with 5 bases of the junction left unmatched.

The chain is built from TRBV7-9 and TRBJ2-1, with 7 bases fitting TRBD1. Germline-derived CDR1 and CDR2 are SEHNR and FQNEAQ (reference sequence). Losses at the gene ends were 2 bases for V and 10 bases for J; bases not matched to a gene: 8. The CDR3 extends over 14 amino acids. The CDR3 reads CASSLTTGLGEQFF. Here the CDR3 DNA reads TGTGCCAGCAGCTTAACGACAGGGTTAGGAGAGCAGTTCTTC.

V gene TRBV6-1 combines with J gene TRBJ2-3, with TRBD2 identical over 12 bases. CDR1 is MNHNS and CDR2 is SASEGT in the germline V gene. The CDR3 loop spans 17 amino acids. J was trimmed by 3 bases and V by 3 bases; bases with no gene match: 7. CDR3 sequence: CASSDPWTSGVTDTQYF. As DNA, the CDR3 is TGTGCCAGCAGTGATCCATGGACTAGCGGGGTGACAGATACGCAGTATTTT.

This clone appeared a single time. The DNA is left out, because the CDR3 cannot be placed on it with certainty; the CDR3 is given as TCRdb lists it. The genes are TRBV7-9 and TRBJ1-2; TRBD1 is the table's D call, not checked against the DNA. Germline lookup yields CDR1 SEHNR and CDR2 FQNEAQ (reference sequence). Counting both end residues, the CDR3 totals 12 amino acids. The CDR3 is CASSSVGAGNTF.

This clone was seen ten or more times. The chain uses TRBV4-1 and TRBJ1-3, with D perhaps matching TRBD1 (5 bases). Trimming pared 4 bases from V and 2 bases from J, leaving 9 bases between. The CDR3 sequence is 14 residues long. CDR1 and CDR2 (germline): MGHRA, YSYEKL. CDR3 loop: CASSPGTTGNTIYF. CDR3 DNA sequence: TGCGCCAGCAGCCCCGGGACTACTGGAAACACCATATATTTT.

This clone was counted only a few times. The CDR3 nucleotides are TGTGCCAGCAGTCCCGGGGCAGGGGGTGGCTACACCTTC. Protein product: CASSPGAGGGYTF. This rearrangement joins TRBV12-3 or TRBV12-4 to TRBJ1-2; 7 nucleotides agree with TRBD1. This CDR3 spans 13 amino acids. V dropped 5 bases and J dropped 7; count of bases not matched to a gene: 7.

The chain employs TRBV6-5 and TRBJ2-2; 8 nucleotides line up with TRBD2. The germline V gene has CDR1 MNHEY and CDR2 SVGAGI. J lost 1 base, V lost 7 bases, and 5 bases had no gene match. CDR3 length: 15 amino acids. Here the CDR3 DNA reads TGTGCCAGCATGAGGACTAGCCAGAACACCGGGGAGCTGTTTTTT. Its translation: CASMRTSQNTGELFF.

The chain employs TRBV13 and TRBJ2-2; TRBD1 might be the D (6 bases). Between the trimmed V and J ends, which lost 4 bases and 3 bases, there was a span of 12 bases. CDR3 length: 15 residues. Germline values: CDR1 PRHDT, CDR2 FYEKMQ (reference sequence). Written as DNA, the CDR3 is TGTGCCAGCAGCTCCTCGTGGACAGACACCGGGGAGCTGTTTTTT. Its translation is CASSSSWTDTGELFF.

The CDR3 sequence is CASTDQAGTGGYGYTF. CDR3 nucleotide sequence: TGTGCCAGTACCGACCAAGCCGGGACAGGGGGTTATGGCTACACCTTC. V and J are TRBV19 and TRBJ1-2; TRBD1 matches 11 bases. Trimming at V came to 7 bases and at J to 5 bases, leaving 12 bases not matched to a gene. Per the germline V gene, CDR1 is LNHDA and CDR2 is SQIVND (reference sequence). The CDR3 is 16 residues long.

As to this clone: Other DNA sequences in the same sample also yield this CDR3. The CDR3 DNA reads TGCGCCAGCAGCTCCGGGACAGGGGTGAACTATGGCTACACCTTC. Protein sequence: CASSSGTGVNYGYTF. This chain joins TRBV5-1 and TRBJ1-2, with 10 bases that match TRBD1. The CDR3 is 15 residues long. CDR1 is SGHRS and CDR2 is YFSETQ in the germline V gene. Unmatched junction bases numbered 4, after V lost 3 bases and J lost 2 bases.

CDR3 sequence reads: CASSLGSSTSLETQYF. The CDR3 nucleotides read TGTGCCAGCAGCTTAGGGTCCTCTACTAGTTTAGAGACCCAGTACTTC. This rearrangement joins TRBV11-3 to TRBJ2-5, with D perhaps TRBD2 (5 bases). The V and J ends lost 1 base and 4 bases respectively, with 16 bases between them. The CDR3 covers 16 residues. The V gene's germline CDR1 is SGHNT and CDR2 YENEEA. Full variable domain (remainder filled in from reference TRBV11-3 and TRBJ2-5): EAGVVQSPRYKIIEKKQPVAFWCNPISGHNTLYWYLQNLGQGPELLIRYENEEAVDDSQLPKDRFSAERLKGVDSTLKIQPAELGDSAVYLCASSLGSSTSLETQYFGPGTRLLVL.

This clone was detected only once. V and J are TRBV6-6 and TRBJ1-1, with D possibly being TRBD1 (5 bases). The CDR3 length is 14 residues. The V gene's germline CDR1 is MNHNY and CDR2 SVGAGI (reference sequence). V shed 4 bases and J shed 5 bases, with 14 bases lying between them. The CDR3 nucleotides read TGTGCCAGCAGTTTCCAGGGTGCCGGGACTGAAGCTTTCTTT. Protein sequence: CASSFQGAGTEAFF.

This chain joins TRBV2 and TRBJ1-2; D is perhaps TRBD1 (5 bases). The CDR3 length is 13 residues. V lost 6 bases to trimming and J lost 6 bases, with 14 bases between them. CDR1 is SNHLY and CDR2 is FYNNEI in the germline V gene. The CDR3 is CASSLGGPNGYTF. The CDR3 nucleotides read TGTGCCAGCAGCCTGGGGGGTCCCAATGGCTACACCTTC.

Here the CDR3 DNA reads TGTGCCAGCACTGTCGGGAGTAATCAGCCCCAGCATTTT. This translates into CASTVGSNQPQHF. The chain employs TRBV6-5 and TRBJ1-5, with D unresolved. From germline, CDR1 is MNHEY and CDR2 SVGAGI. There are 13 residues in the CDR3. The germline V and J ends were trimmed by 7 bases and 4 bases, with 11 bases remaining between them.

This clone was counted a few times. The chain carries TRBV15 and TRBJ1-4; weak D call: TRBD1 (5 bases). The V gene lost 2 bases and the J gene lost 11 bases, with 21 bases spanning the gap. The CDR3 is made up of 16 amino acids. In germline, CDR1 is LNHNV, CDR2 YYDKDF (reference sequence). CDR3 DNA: TGTGCCACCAGCAGACTACAAGGGCAGGGAAGTCGGAAACTGTTTTTT. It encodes CATSRLQGQGSRKLFF.

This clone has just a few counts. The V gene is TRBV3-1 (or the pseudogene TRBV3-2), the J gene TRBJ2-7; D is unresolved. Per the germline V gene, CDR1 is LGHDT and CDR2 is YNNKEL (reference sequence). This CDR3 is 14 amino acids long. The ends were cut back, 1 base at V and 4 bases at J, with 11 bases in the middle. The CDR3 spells CASSQVPHSYEQYV. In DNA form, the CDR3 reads TGTGCCAGCAGCCAAGTCCCCCACAGTTACGAGCAGTACGTC.

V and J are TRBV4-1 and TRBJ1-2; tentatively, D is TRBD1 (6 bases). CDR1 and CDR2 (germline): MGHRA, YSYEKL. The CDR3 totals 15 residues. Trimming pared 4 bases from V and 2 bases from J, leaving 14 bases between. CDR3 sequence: CASSRLPDSNYGYTF. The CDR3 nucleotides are TGCGCCAGCAGCCGCCTGCCGGACAGCAACTATGGCTACACCTTC.

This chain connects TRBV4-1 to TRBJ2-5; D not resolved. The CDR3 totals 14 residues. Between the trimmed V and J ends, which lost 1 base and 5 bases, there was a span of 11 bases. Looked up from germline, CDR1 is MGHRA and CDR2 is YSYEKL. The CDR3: CASSQGKAEETQYF. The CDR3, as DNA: TGCGCCAGCAGCCAAGGAAAGGCGGAGGAGACCCAGTACTTC.

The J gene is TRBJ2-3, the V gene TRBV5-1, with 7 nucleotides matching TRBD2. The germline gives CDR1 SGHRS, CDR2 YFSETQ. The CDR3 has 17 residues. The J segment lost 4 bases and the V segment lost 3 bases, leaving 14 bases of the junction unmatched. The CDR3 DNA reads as TGCGCCAGCAGCTCTTACTCGGGGGGTCCCGTCCCAGATACGCAGTATTTT. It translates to CASSSYSGGPVPDTQYF.

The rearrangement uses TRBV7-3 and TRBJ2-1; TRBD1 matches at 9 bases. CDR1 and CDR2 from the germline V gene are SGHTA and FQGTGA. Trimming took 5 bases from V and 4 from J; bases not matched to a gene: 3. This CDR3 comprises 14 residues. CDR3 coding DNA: TGTGCCAGCAGCCCGGACAGGGGATACAATGAGCAGTTCTTC. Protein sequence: CASSPDRGYNEQFF. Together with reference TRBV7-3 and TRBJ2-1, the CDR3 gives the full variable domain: GAGVSQTPSNKVTEKGKYVELRCDPISGHTALYWYRQSLGQGPEFLIYFQGTGAADDSGLPNDRFFAVRPEGSVSTLKIQRTERGDSAVYLCASSPDRGYNEQFFGPGTRLTVL.

The CDR3 loop is CASSILGRSSYNSPLHF. As DNA, the CDR3 is TGTGCCAGTAGTATTTTGGGGCGAAGCTCCTATAATTCACCCCTCCACTTT. The J gene is TRBJ1-6, the V gene TRBV19, with TRBD1 as a possible D gene (5 bases). The CDR3 is made up of 17 amino acids. V was clipped by 3 bases and J by 0 bases, with 12 bases between them. Germline-derived CDR1 and CDR2 are LNHDA and SQIVND (reference sequence).

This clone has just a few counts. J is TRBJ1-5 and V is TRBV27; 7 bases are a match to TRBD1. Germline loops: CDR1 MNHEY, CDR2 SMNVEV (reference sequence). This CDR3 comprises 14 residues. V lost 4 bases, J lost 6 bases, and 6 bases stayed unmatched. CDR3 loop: CASSYGTEGQPQHF. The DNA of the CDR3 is TGTGCCAGCAGTTACGGGACAGAAGGTCAGCCCCAGCATTTT.

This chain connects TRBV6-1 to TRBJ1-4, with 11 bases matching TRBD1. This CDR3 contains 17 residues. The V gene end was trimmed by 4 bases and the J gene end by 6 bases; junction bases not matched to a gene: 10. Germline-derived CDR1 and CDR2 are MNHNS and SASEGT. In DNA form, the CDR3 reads TGTGCCAGCAGTGCGGGACAGGGGGGGGGACCGTATGAAAAACTGTTTTTT. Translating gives CASSAGQGGGPYEKLFF.

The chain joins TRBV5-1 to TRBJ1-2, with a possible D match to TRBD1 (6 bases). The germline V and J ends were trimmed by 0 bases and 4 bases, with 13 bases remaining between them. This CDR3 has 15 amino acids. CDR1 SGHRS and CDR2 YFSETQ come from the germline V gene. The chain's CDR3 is CASSLDRAAFYGYTF. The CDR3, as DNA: TGCGCCAGCAGCTTGGACAGGGCCGCTTTCTATGGCTACACCTTC.

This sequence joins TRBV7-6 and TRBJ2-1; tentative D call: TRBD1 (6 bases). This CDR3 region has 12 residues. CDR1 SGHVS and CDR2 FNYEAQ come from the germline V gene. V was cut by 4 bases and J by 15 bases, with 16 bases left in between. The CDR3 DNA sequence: TGTGCCAGCAGCTCCAGCACAGGGTGGCTGTTCTTC. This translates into CASSSSTGWLFF.

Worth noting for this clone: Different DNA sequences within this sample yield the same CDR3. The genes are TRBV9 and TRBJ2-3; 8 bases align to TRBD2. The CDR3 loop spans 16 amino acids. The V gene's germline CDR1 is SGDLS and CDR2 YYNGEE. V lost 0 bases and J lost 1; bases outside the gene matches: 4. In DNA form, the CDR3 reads TGTGCCAGCAGCGTAGCGGGGACTAGTGGCACAGATACGCAGTATTTT. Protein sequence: CASSVAGTSGTDTQYF.